Given below is one T cell receptor beta chain in context. Germline V gene lookup returns CDR1 MNHNS and CDR2 SASEGT. The CDR3 totals 15 residues. V lost 0 bases to trimming and J lost 2 bases; unmatched junction nucleotides: 1. The data belong to a study of control samples from healthy donors and cancer patients. Clones were sequenced by immunoSEQ multiplex PCR, and TCRdb holds only the in-frame ones, with some missing. The table lists under 450,000 clones, approximately 90% of them singletons, with around 6.8% in the top ten. This clonotype originated in a middle-aged man with head and neck cancer. J is TRBJ2-7 and V is TRBV6-1; 10 bases fit TRBD2. Sequences were obtained from PBMCs. CDR3 sequence (DNA): TGTGCCAGCAGTGAAGCGCTAGCGGGAGCCTACGAGCAGTACTTC. This gives the protein CASSEALAGAYEQYF.